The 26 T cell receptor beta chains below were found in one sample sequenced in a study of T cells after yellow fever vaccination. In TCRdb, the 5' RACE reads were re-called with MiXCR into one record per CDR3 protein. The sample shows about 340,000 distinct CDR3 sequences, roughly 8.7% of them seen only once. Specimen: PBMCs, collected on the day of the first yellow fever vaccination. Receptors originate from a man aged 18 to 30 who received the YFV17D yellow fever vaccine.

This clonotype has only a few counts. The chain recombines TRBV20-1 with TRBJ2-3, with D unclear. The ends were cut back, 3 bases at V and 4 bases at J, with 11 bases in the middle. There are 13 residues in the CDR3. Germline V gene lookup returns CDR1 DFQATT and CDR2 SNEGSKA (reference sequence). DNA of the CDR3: TGCAGTGCTAGGGTAGAGTCGGCAGATACGCAGTATTTT. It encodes CSARVESADTQYF.

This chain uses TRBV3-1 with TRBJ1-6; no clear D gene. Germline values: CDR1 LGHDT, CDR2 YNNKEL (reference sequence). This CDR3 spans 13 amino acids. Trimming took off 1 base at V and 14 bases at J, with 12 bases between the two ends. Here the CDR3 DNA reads TGTGCCAGCAGCCAAGTCTTGCGGCAATCCCTCCACTTT. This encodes CASSQVLRQSLHF.

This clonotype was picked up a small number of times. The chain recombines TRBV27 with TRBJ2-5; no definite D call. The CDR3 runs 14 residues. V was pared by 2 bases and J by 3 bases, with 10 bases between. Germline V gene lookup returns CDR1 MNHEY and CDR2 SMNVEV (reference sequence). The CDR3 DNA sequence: TGTGCCAGCAGTTTAAGGCGTGGAGAAGAGACCCAGTACTTC. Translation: CASSLRRGEETQYF.

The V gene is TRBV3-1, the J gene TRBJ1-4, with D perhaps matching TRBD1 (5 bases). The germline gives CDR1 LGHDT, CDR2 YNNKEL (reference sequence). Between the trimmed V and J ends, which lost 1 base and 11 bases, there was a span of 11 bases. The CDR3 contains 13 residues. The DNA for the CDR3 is TGTGCCAGCAGCCAAGGTGGTGGGGGGAAACTGTTTTTT. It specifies CASSQGGGGKLFF.

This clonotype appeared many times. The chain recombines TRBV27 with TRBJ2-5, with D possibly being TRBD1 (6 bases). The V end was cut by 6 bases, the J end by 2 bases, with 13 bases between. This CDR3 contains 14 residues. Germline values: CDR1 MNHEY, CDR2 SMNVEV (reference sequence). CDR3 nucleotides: TGTGCCAGCAGAGGTGCAGGGGTACAAGAGACCCAGTACTTC. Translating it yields CASRGAGVQETQYF.

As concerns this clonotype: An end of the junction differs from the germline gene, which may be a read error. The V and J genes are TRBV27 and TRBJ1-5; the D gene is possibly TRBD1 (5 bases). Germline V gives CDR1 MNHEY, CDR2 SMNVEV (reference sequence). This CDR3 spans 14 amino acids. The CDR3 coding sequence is TGTGTCAGCTGTCCTCATGGGGCAGTTCAGCCCCAGCATTTT. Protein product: CVSCPHGAVQPQHF.

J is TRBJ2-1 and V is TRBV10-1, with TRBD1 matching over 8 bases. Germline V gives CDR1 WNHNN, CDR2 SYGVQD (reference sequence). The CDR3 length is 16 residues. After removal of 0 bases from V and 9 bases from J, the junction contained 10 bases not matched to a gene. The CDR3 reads CASSESATGVRGEQFF. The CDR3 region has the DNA TGCGCCAGCAGTGAGTCGGCGACAGGGGTGCGGGGTGAGCAGTTCTTC.

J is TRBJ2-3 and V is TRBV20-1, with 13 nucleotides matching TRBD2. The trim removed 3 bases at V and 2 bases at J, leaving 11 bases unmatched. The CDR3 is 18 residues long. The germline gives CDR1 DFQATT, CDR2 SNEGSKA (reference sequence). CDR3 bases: TGCAGTGCTAGTGCACTAGCGGGGGGGCCACACAACACAGATACGCAGTATTTT. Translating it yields CSASALAGGPHNTDTQYF.

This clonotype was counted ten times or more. Here the CDR3 reads CATSDLPGTSNTGELFF. The CDR3 bases are TGTGCCACCAGTGATTTACCCGGGACTTCGAACACCGGGGAGCTGTTTTTT. The V gene is TRBV24-1, the J gene TRBJ2-2; D is perhaps TRBD2 (6 bases). Trimming pared 1 base from V and 0 bases from J, leaving 11 bases between. Germline loops: CDR1 KGHDR, CDR2 SFDVKD. The CDR3 length is 17 residues.

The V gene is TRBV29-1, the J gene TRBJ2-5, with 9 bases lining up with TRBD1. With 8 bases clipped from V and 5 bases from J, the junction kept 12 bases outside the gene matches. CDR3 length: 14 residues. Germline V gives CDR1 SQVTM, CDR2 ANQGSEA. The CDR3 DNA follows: TGCAGCACTACCGGGACAGGGAGTGGGGAGACCCAGTACTTC. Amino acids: CSTTGTGSGETQYF.

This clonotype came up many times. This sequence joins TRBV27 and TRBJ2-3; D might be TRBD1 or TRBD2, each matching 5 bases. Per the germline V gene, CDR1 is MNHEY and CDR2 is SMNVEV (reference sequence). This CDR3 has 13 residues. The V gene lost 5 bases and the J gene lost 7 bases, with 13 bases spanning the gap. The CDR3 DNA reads TGTGCCAGCAGTATAACCGGGACCAATACGCAGTATTTT. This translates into CASSITGTNTQYF.

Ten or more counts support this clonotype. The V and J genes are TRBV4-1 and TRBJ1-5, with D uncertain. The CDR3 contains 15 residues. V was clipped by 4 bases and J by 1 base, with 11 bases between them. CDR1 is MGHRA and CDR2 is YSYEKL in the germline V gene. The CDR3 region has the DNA TGCGCCAGCAGCCGGCGGTGGGTGAGCAATCAGCCCCAGCATTTT. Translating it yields CASSRRWVSNQPQHF.

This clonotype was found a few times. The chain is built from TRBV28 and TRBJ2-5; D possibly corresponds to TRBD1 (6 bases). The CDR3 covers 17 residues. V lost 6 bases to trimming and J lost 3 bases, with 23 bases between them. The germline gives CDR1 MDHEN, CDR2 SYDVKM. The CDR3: CASSFSPGTSYKETQYF. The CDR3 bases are TGTGCCAGCAGCTTTTCTCCGGGGACAAGCTACAAAGAGACCCAGTACTTC.

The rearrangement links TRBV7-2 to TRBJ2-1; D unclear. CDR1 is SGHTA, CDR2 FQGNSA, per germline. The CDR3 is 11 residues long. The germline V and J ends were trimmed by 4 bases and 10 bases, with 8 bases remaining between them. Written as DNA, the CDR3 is TGTGCCAGCAGCTGGTATACGGAGCAGTTCTTC. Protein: CASSWYTEQFF.

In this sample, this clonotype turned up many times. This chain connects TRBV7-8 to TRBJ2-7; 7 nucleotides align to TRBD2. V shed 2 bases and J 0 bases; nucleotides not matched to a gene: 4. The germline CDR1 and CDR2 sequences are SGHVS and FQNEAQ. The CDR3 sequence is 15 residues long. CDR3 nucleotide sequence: TGTGCCAGCAGCTTACAGCGGGGTAGCTCCTACGAGCAGTACTTC. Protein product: CASSLQRGSSYEQYF.

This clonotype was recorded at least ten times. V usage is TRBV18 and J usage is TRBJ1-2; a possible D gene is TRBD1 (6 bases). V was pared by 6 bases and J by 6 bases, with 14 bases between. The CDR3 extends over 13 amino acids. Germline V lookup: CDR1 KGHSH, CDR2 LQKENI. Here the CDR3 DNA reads TGTGCCAGCTCCCCAAGGCCAGGGGATGGCTACACCTTC. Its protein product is CASSPRPGDGYTF.

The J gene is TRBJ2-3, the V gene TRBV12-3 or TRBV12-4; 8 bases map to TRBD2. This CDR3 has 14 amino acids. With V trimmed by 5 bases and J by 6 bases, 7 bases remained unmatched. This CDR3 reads CASSHGGAGDTQYF. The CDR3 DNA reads TGTGCCAGCAGTCACGGGGGGGCAGGGGATACGCAGTATTTT.

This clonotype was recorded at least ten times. CDR3 protein: CASSPRSDTQYF. The CDR3 DNA follows: TGTGCCAGCAGTCCCCGGTCAGATACGCAGTATTTT. The chain uses TRBV6-6 and TRBJ2-3; D remains unclear. CDR1 and CDR2 from the germline V gene are MNHNY and SVGAGI (reference sequence). This CDR3 has 12 residues. V lost 5 bases to trimming and J lost 4 bases, with 7 bases between them.

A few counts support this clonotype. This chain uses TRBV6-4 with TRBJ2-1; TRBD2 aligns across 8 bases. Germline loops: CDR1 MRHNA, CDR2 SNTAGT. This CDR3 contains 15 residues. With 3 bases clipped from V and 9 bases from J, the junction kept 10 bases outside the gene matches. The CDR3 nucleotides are TGTGCCAGCAGTGAAGATGTAGCGGGGTCGAGTGAGCAGTTCTTC. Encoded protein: CASSEDVAGSSEQFF.

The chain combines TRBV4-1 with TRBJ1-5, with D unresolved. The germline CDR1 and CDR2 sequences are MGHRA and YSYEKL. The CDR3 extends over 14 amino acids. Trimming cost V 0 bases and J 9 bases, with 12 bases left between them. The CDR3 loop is CASSQDSSQRPQHF. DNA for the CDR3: TGCGCCAGCAGCCAAGATAGCTCACAGCGGCCCCAGCATTTT.

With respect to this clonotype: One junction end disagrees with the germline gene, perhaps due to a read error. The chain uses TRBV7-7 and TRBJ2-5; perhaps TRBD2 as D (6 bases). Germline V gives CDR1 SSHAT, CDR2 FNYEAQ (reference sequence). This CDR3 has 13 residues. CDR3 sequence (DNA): TGTGCTAGCAGCCCGACTAGTTCTGAGACCCAGTACTTC. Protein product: CASSPTSSETQYF.

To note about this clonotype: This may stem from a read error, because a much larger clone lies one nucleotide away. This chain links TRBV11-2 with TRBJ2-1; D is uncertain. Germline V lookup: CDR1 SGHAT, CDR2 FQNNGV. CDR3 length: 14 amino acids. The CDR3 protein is CASSLVVGPYHQIF. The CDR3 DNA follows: TGTGCCAGCAGCTTAGTGGTAGGGCCCTATCATCAGATCTTC.

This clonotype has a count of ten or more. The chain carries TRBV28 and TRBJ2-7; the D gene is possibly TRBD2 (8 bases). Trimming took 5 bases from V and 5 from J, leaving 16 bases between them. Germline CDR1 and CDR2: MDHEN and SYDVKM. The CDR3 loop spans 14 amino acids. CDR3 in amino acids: CASSPGGTVHEQYV. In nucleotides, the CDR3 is TGTGCCAGCAGTCCGGGAGGGACAGTCCACGAGCAGTACGTC.

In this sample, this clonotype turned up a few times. The CDR3 DNA reads TGTGCCAGCAGTTCAGTCGTACCCCCCGGGACAGGGGATTCCTACGAGCAGTACTTC. Its translation: CASSSVVPPGTGDSYEQYF. This rearrangement joins TRBV6-5 to TRBJ2-7; 10 positions match TRBD1. The CDR3 runs to 19 residues. V gave up 4 bases and J gave up 1 base; unmatched junction bases: 16. Germline loops: CDR1 MNHEY, CDR2 SVGAGI.

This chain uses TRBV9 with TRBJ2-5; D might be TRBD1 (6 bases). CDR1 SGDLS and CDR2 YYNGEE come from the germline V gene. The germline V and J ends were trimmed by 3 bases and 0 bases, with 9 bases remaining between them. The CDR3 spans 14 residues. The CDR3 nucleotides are TGTGCCAGCAGCGGGGGACAAAACCAAGAGACCCAGTACTTC. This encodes CASSGGQNQETQYF.

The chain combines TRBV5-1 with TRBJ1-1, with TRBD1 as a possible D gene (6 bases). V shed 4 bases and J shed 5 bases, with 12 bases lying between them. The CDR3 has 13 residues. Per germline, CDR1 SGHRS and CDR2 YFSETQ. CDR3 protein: CASSTTGFTEAFF. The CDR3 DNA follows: TGCGCCAGCAGCACTACAGGGTTTACTGAAGCTTTCTTT.